Below are 2 T cell receptor beta chains sequenced from a single sample in a study of shared clonotypes between healthy human individuals. Profiling relied on immunoSEQ multiplex PCR, and the TCRdb table lists in-frame clones only, not all of them. The table has millions of clones, around 95% seen once. Sequenced material: naive CD4+ T cells sorted from blood. Indicated subset: CD45RA+ positively selected. These receptors all come from a man aged 18-30 years in good health.

This clone was seen only once. V is TRBV5-8 and J is TRBJ2-4; D may be TRBD1 (6 bases). This CDR3 contains 13 residues. The germline V and J ends were trimmed by 1 base and 6 bases, with 8 bases remaining between them. Looked up from germline, CDR1 is SGHTS and CDR2 is YDEGEE. The CDR3 region has the DNA TGTGCCAGCAGCTTGTCCAGGGGAAACATTCAGTACTTC. Its protein is CASSLSRGNIQYF.

The rearrangement uses TRBV7-3 and TRBJ2-2, with a weak D call TRBD2 (6 bases). Germline V lookup: CDR1 SGHTA, CDR2 FQGTGA. Trimming cost V 5 bases and J 1 base, with 14 bases left between them. The CDR3 is made up of 16 amino acids. The DNA of the CDR3 is TGTGCCAGCAGCCTGACTGGGACTCTGAACACCGGGGAGCTGTTTTTT. Its protein product is CASSLTGTLNTGELFF.